This T cell receptor (beta chain) was identified during a study of blood T cell repertoires in COVID-19 (dated by TCRdb to the early 2020s). About the study as a whole: Collaborator samples came from the United States, Italy and Spain and covered acute and convalescent phases of COVID-19. The material from the prospective study consisted of cDNA or gDNA derived from T cells, B-cell-depleted T cells, or PBMCs. Deeply sampled blood TCRbeta repertoires from subjects exposed to, actively infected with, or recovered from COVID-19 were included in the dataset. A freely available public database, intended as a resource for researchers studying the immune response to SARS-CoV-2, is where the repertoires were released. Samples came from the ongoing ImmuneRACE study (first 160 participants) plus 1,254 subjects from 6 global collaborators. Sample metadata almost always included a de-identified subject ID, COVID-19 status, age in years and sex. HLA class I and class II types, where available, came from metadata supplied by the sample provider rather than from assay-based typing. Study-wide conclusions, independent of this receptor: How much clinical and demographic metadata was included differed by source and by participant, and the metadata was provided uncurated.

In Seattle, one collaborating source enrolled patients while the infection was active and tracked those patients longitudinally over the course of disease. Whole blood was collected in K2EDTA tubes by collaborating institutions according to the institutions' own protocols. Collaborator samples were shipped for TCRbeta analysis as frozen whole blood, isolated PBMCs, or DNA extracted from either sample type. TCRbeta CDR3 regions were amplified from genomic DNA using the immunoSEQ Assay, a bias-controlled multiplex PCR. The paper's processing steps were these. The number of nucleated cells in each sample was estimated by amplification of reference gene primers within the assay. Sequence reads were collapsed and filtered to measure the absolute abundance of every unique TCRbeta CDR3 rearrangement. For each sample, productive Simpson clonality was calculated by taking the square root of Simpson's diversity index across productive rearrangements. Held by TCRdb, this immuneACCESS table contains in-frame sequences only and omits some clones. Under half of the omission traces to an unresolved V gene where checked; the cause of the rest is unknown. Clone size and the V and J calls come from that table; the DNA yielded D and trimming. This sample is represented by some 360,000 clones; roughly 86% of them were singletons. Clones ranked in the top ten supply roughly 2% of the sample.

Regarding this clone: It has no known antigen specificity. No much larger clone exists at a distance of one base, and base qualities are not known.

The germline V gene encodes CDR1 SGHRS and CDR2 YFSETQ. Measured from the cysteine to the phenylalanine, the CDR3 is 13 residues long. Left in the record is the CDR3 DNA by itself, 39 bases read in frame from the first base. V sheds 1 base and J sheds 3 bases, leaving 5 bases between their ends. The chain employs TRBV5-1 and TRBJ2-1; the D gene is unclear. Specimen: peripheral blood. The source is a woman aged 55-69 years with COVID-19, enrolled during active disease. The nucleotide sequence reads as follows: TGCGCCAGCAGCTTGAGCAACTACAATGAGCAGTTCTTC. This translates into CASSLSNYNEQFF.